This record concerns one T cell receptor (beta chain) sequence. Antigen unknown. Sequenced by immunoSEQ multiplex PCR; TCRdb stores in-frame clones only, minus some. This table holds 71,000 or so clones, roughly 91% found once. This record belongs to a study of graft-versus-host responses after intestinal transplantation. Study at large: Each patient got anti-thymocyte globulin induction, then tacrolimus and steroids for three to four years. The study's findings and limits: Investigators detected GvH clones in recipient marrow, with some emerging earlier in ileum or blood. Graft-donor T cell macrochimerism in patients accompanied high graft-versus-host to host-versus-graft clonal ratios in allografts.

The ends were cut back, 6 bases at V and 8 bases at J, with 13 bases in the middle. CDR3 length equals 12 residues. Germline V gives CDR1 MNHNS, CDR2 SASEGT. The sample was unstimulated CD8+ T cells sorted from spleen or lymph node cells, taken before intestinal transplant. The TCR sequence derives from a human donor who received an intestinal transplant. The genes are TRBV6-1 and TRBJ1-1; D gene unclear. CDR3 nucleotides: TGTGCCAGCAGAATACCTCCCGCGGAAGCTTTCTTT. Translating it yields CASRIPPAEAFF.